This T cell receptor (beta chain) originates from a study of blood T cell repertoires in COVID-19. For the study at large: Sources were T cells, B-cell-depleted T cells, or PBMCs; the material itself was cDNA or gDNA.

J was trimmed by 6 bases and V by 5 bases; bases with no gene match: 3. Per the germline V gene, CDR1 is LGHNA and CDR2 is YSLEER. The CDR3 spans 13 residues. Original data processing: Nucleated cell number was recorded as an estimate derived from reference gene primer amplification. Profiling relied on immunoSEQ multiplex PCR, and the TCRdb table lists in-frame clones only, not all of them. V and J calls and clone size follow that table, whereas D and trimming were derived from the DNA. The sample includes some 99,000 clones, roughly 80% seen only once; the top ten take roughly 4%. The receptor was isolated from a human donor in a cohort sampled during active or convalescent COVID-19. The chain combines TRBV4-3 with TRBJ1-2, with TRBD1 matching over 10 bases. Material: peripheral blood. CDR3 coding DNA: TGCGCCAGCAGCTGGACAGGGGGTGATGGCTACACCTTC. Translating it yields CASSWTGGDGYTF.